The entry below gives a single TCR beta chain sequence along with its context. Its target is not known. The sample is drawn from a study of T-cell memory formation after mild COVID-19. Study-wide background: The TCR clusters were mostly specific to one donor. Study-wide results and limits: Largely, contracting CD4+ clones fell within CM and EM, and contracting CD8+ clones within EMRA. Pre-infection memory carried some responding clones, suggesting that cross-reactive memory joined. Contracting clones from day 15 to 85 had balanced CD4/CD8; later expanders favoured CD4+.

Losses at the gene ends were 3 bases for V and 2 bases for J; bases not matched to a gene: 4. CDR1 SGHVS and CDR2 FNYEAQ come from the germline V gene. The CDR3 length is 14 residues. Each CDR3 protein is one row after TCRdb ran MiXCR on the 5' RACE reads. The sample includes 140,000 to 150,000 distinct CDR3 sequences, around 27% of them seen just once. The J gene is TRBJ2-7, the V gene TRBV7-6; 7 nucleotides line up with TRBD1. This receptor was obtained from an adult woman who had mild COVID-19 (a few samples of this study predate the infection). Cell type and time point are not known. The specimen was PBMCs or a T cell subset sorted from them (not recorded which). The CDR3 loop reads CASSLRDSTYEQYF. In nucleotides, the CDR3 is TGTGCCAGCAGCTTGAGGGACAGCACCTACGAGCAGTACTTC.